Only a few counts were recorded for the clone carrying this TCR beta chain. Method: immunoSEQ multiplex PCR; TCRdb's copy keeps in-frame clones and lacks some. Altogether about 80,000 clones are present, around 80% being singletons, with the ten largest covering about 5.8%. The data derive from a study of blood T cell repertoires in COVID-19. About the research overall: T cells, B-cell-depleted T cells, or PBMCs provided the cDNA or gDNA that served as material.

The CDR3 covers 14 residues. CDR1 is SGHTA and CDR2 is FQGNSA in the germline V gene. The V end was cut by 1 base, the J end by 4 bases, with 10 bases between. This chain connects TRBV7-2 to TRBJ1-2; D is uncertain. Sequencing was carried out using peripheral blood. The clonotype was recovered from a man in his 60s with active or convalescent COVID-19. CDR3 bases: TGTGCCAGCAGCTTAGGTGTTTCCTCCTATGGCTACACCTTC. Its translation is CASSLGVSSYGYTF.